Listed below are T cell receptor beta chains from one sample, sequenced in a study of Ad26.COV2.S vaccination and SARS-CoV-2 variants. Here immunoSEQ multiplex PCR was the method, and the copy in TCRdb shows in-frame clones only, minus some. The sample has 410,000 or so clones, around 90% seen once; the top ten hold roughly an eighth. The sequencing here drew on peripheral blood, taken in a trial of Ad26.COV2.S vaccine versus placebo. Receptor source: a person aged 18-60 years who received the Ad26.COV2.S COVID-19 vaccine or a placebo. Each CDR3 is given with its conserved first and last residue. The D gene is left open where the match is weak. Size is stated for part of the rows, as once, few or many counts, or as a class when the clone is expanded.

j_gene | len | v_gene | d_gene | abundance | CDR3aa | CDR3nt
TRBJ1-1 | 12 | TRBV2 | . | . | CASIGRDTEAFF | TGTGCCAGCATAGGTAGGGACACTGAAGCTTTCTTT
TRBJ1-1 | 13 | TRBV29-1 | . | . | CSVAGFMNTEAFF | TGCAGCGTTGCCGGGTTTATGAACACTGAAGCTTTCTTT
TRBJ2-7 | 14 | TRBV6-6 | TRBD1 | . | CASSYRQGSHEQYF | TGTGCCAGCAGTTACCGACAGGGTAGCCACGAGCAGTACTTC
TRBJ2-1 | 16 | TRBV20-1 | TRBD2 | . | CSASSTAGGSYNEQFF | TGCAGTGCTAGTTCCACCGCGGGAGGATCCTACAATGAGCAGTTCTTC
TRBJ1-5 | 11 | TRBV19 | . | . | CVGVRDQPQHF | TGTGTCGGGGTCCGGGATCAGCCCCAGCATTTT
TRBJ1-2 | 18 | TRBV27 | . | once | CASSPLTGARGINYGYTF | TGTGCCAGCAGTCCTCTGACGGGAGCGAGGGGCATCAACTATGGCTACACCTTC
TRBJ2-4 | 11 | TRBV12-3/TRBV12-4 | . | . | CASSRRDIQYF | TGTGCCAGCAGTCGTAGAGACATTCAGTACTTC
TRBJ2-5 | 16 | TRBV7-9 | . | . | CASSLLGGEDQETQYF | TGTGCCAGCAGCTTATTGGGGGGTGAGGATCAAGAGACCCAGTACTTC
TRBJ2-5 | 15 | TRBV4-2 | TRBD1 | . | CASSQRDDRGETQYF | TGTGCCAGCAGCCAACGAGATGACAGGGGGGAGACCCAGTACTTC
TRBJ2-7 | 13 | TRBV7-6 | TRBD2 | . | CASWTSGSGEQYF | TGTGCCAGCTGGACTAGCGGGAGTGGCGAGCAGTACTTC
TRBJ2-1 | 14 | TRBV7-2 | TRBD2 | . | CASSSETSDNEQFF | TGTGCCAGCAGCTCCGAGACTAGCGACAATGAGCAGTTCTTC
TRBJ2-7 | 13 | TRBV6-2/TRBV6-3 | TRBD1 | . | CASSYRQGYEQYF | TGTGCCAGCAGTTACCGACAGGGATACGAGCAGTACTTC
TRBJ2-7 | 14 | TRBV29-1 | TRBD2 | . | CSVEESSGDYEQYF | TGCAGCGTTGAAGAGTCTAGCGGAGACTACGAGCAGTACTTC
TRBJ2-3 | 16 | TRBV24-1 | TRBD2 | . | CATSEGLAGVKGTQYF | TGTGCCACCAGTGAGGGACTAGCGGGAGTGAAGGGTACGCAGTATTTT
TRBJ2-3 | 15 | TRBV11-2 | . | . | CASSRTGWGADTQYF | TGTGCCAGCAGCCGGACAGGCTGGGGGGCAGATACGCAGTATTTT
TRBJ2-5 | 14 | TRBV24-1 | . | . | CATSRSGGTETQYF | TGTGCCACCAGTAGGTCTGGCGGGACAGAGACCCAGTACTTC
TRBJ1-1 | 11 | TRBV7-2 | . | . | CASSDAGEAFF | TGTGCCAGCAGCGACGCAGGAGAAGCTTTCTTT
TRBJ2-1 | 14 | TRBV5-4 | . | . | CASSERLDYNEQFF | TGTGCCAGCAGCGAGAGACTGGACTACAATGAGCAGTTCTTC
TRBJ2-5 | 16 | TRBV24-1 | TRBD1 | . | CATSDPKGTGRETQYF | TGTGCCACCAGTGATCCTAAGGGGACAGGGAGAGAGACCCAGTACTTC
TRBJ2-1 | 17 | TRBV7-9 | . | once | CASSSQGVWPQNNEQFF | TGTGCCAGCAGCTCCCAAGGGGTATGGCCCCAAAACAATGAGCAGTTCTTC
TRBJ2-7 | 14 | TRBV29-1 | . | . | CSVVWPEGAYEQYF | TGCAGCGTTGTCTGGCCAGAGGGAGCCTACGAGCAGTACTTC
TRBJ1-1 | 14 | TRBV7-8 | . | . | CASSSRGDGTEAFF | TGTGCCAGCAGCAGCCGTGGGGATGGCACTGAAGCTTTCTTT
TRBJ2-3 | 11 | TRBV7-2 | . | . | CASSFLYTQYF | TGTGCCAGCAGCTTTCTCTATACGCAGTATTTT
TRBJ1-1 | 17 | TRBV7-8 | . | . | CASTFRQGRTMNTEAFF | TGTGCCAGCACCTTTAGGCAGGGGCGCACAATGAACACTGAAGCTTTCTTT
TRBJ2-3 | 16 | TRBV24-1 | TRBD1 | . | CATSPTIEGAADTQYF | TGTGCCACCAGCCCCACTATCGAGGGGGCCGCAGATACGCAGTATTTT
TRBJ2-5 | 12 | TRBV11-2 | . | . | CASSLNQETQYF | TGTGCCAGCAGCTTGAACCAAGAGACCCAGTACTTC
TRBJ2-2 | 15 | TRBV7-3 | TRBD1 | . | CASSSGQGRTGELFF | TGTGCCAGCAGCTCGGGACAGGGAAGGACCGGGGAGCTGTTTTTT
TRBJ2-1 | 14 | TRBV5-1 | . | once | CASSLVAALDEQFF | TGCGCCAGCAGCTTGGTTGCAGCCCTCGATGAGCAGTTCTTC
TRBJ2-1 | 15 | TRBV6-5 | . | . | CASSYWGRQRNEQFF | TGTGCCAGCAGTTACTGGGGCAGGCAGAGGAATGAGCAGTTCTTC
TRBJ1-1 | 18 | TRBV19 | TRBD1 | . | CASSIDRTRDRLNTEAFF | TGTGCCAGTAGTATAGATCGAACTAGGGACAGGTTGAACACTGAAGCTTTCTTT
TRBJ2-1 | 17 | TRBV9 | TRBD2 | . | CASSARPGLAESNEQFF | TGTGCCAGCAGCGCACGACCGGGACTAGCGGAGTCGAATGAGCAGTTCTTC
TRBJ1-1 | 15 | TRBV28 | . | . | CASSPMRTVNTEAFF | TGTGCCAGCAGTCCCATGCGGACGGTGAACACTGAAGCTTTCTTT
TRBJ2-1 | 14 | TRBV15 | . | . | CATSRAGLYNEQFF | TGTGCCACCAGCAGAGCCGGACTCTACAATGAGCAGTTCTTC